Included here is one T cell receptor beta chain sequence, with context. Its antigen is currently unknown. These data originate in a study of cytomegalovirus exposure and HLA in healthy donors. The study's findings and limits: Reports credit the classifier with highly specific, highly sensitive diagnosis of cytomegalovirus status. Analysis performed later found over 15,000 TCR beta sequences associated with HLA alleles at 0.05 false discovery rate. Earlier results showed most TCR beta V segments being productive about 87% or about 30% of the time.

The primer mix had 60 Vbeta and 13 Jbeta primers. Repertoires were generated with immunoSEQ multiplex PCR, while TCRdb's copy carries only in-frame clones and drops some. The sample is made up of around 100,000 clones, and the top ten hold 3.7% of it. The CDR3 length is 11 residues. V lost 6 bases to trimming and J lost 5 bases, with 7 bases between them. Germline CDR1 is MNHNY and CDR2 is SVGAGI (reference sequence). Sequenced sample: PBMCs. This sequence was found in a young man in good health and CMV-seronegative. The chain combines TRBV6-6 with TRBJ1-2; the D is unclear. DNA for the CDR3: TGTGCCAGCAGGCAGGTATATGGCTACACCTTC. This translates into CASRQVYGYTF.